What follows are 27 T cell receptor beta chains derived from one specimen sequenced in a study of technical replicates of blood from several donors. Assay: immunoSEQ multiplex PCR; the TCRdb copy retains only in-frame clones and omits some. The sample lists about 80,000 clones, 80% to 90% occurring once. Sequencing was carried out using PBMCs. Receptors were obtained from a human donor in good health. Some clones in this sample may be carry-over from other donors' samples.

This clone has only a few counts. J is TRBJ2-7 and V is TRBV7-8; D may be TRBD2 (5 bases). V lost 0 bases and J lost 0, with 9 bases in between. This CDR3 contains 15 residues. CDR1 and CDR2 (germline): SGHVS, FQNEAQ. The CDR3 reads CASSLAGASSYEQYF. The DNA for the CDR3 is TGTGCCAGCAGCTTAGCGGGAGCGAGCTCCTACGAGCAGTACTTC.

This sequence joins TRBV7-7 and TRBJ2-5, with 7 bases matching TRBD1. Unmatched junction bases numbered 5, after V lost 5 bases and J lost 5 bases. The CDR3 spans 13 residues. From germline, CDR1 is SSHAT and CDR2 FNYEAQ (reference sequence). The CDR3 coding sequence is TGTGCCAGCAGCCCGGGACAGCTCGAGACCCAGTACTTC. Translated: CASSPGQLETQYF. Together with reference TRBV7-7 and TRBJ2-5, the CDR3 gives the full variable domain: GAGVSQSPRYKVTKRGQDVTLRCDPISSHATLYWYQQALGQGPEFLTYFNYEAQPDKSGLPSDRFSAERPEGSISTLTIQRTEQRDSAMYRCASSPGQLETQYFGPGTRLLVL.

The rearrangement joins TRBV7-2 to TRBJ2-5; a weak D match, TRBD1 (6 bases). Germline CDR1 SGHTA, CDR2 FQGNSA. The CDR3 runs to 14 residues. V was cut by 4 bases and J by 5 bases, with 14 bases left in between. CDR3 nucleotide sequence: TGTGCCAGCAGCTCCTCAGGGGTCGGGGAGACCCAGTACTTC. Translating gives CASSSSGVGETQYF.

Details on this clone: In the same sample, other DNA sequences code for this CDR3. The rearrangement links TRBV6-5 to TRBJ1-2, with 9 positions matching TRBD1. The V gene's germline CDR1 is MNHEY and CDR2 SVGAGI. V shed 0 bases and J 2 bases; nucleotides not matched to a gene: 1. The CDR3 is 15 amino acids. The chain's CDR3 is CASSYSTGGNYGYTF. Here the CDR3 DNA reads TGTGCCAGCAGTTACTCGACAGGGGGAAACTATGGCTACACCTTC.

CDR3 sequence reads: CAIRRTGTGNTEAFF. The CDR3 bases are TGTGCCATCAGGAGAACCGGGACAGGGAACACTGAAGCTTTCTTT. This rearrangement joins TRBV10-3 to TRBJ1-1; 8 bases match TRBD1. Germline CDR1 is ENHRY and CDR2 is SYGVKD. V shed 6 bases, J shed 1 base, and the junction held 7 bases outside the gene matches. The CDR3 is 15 residues long.

The rearrangement uses TRBV27 and TRBJ1-4; 10 bases align to TRBD1. Unmatched junction bases numbered 7, after V lost 7 bases and J lost 8 bases. The germline V gene has CDR1 MNHEY and CDR2 SMNVEV (reference sequence). The CDR3 is made up of 14 amino acids. CDR3 in amino acids: CASKGTGVGEKLFF. In DNA, the CDR3 is TGTGCCAGCAAAGGGACAGGGGTAGGGGAAAAACTGTTTTTT.

This rearrangement joins TRBV19 to TRBJ1-5; a possible D gene is TRBD1 (6 bases). The CDR3 totals 16 residues. CDR1 LNHDA and CDR2 SQIVND come from the germline V gene (reference sequence). Deletions cut 2 bases from V and 0 bases from J, with 11 bases between. The CDR3: CASSIHQGNSNQPQHF. The CDR3, as DNA: TGTGCCAGTAGTATACATCAGGGGAATAGCAATCAGCCCCAGCATTTT.

The chain employs TRBV7-2 and TRBJ2-5; 14 bases are a match to TRBD2. The CDR3 is made up of 17 amino acids. The ends lost 5 bases at V and 3 bases at J; junction bases unmatched: 8. The germline V gene encodes CDR1 SGHTA and CDR2 FQGNSA. CDR3 loop: CASSIGTSGGGKETQYF. The DNA for the CDR3 is TGTGCCAGCAGCATCGGGACTAGCGGGGGAGGAAAAGAGACCCAGTACTTC.

The V call is TRBV2, the J call TRBJ2-7; D is perhaps TRBD2 (5 bases). The CDR3 totals 12 residues. V was trimmed by 2 bases and J by 6 bases, leaving 8 bases between them. CDR1 is SNHLY and CDR2 is FYNNEI in the germline V gene. The CDR3 sequence is CASSELGAEQYF. CDR3 coding DNA: TGTGCCAGCAGTGAACTGGGAGCCGAGCAGTACTTC.

CDR3 nucleotide sequence: TGTGCCAGCAGCATACGCGGGAGGGTAGCGGCCACCGGGGAGCTGTTTTTT. Its protein is CASSIRGRVAATGELFF. The chain is built from TRBV7-9 and TRBJ2-2, with 9 bases lining up with TRBD2. CDR1 and CDR2 (germline): SEHNR, FQNEAQ (reference sequence). CDR3 size: 17 residues. The V segment lost 5 bases and the J segment 4 bases; nucleotides outside the gene matches: 11.

The chain has TRBV5-1 and TRBJ1-2; D not certain. This CDR3 has 14 residues. Germline CDR1 is SGHRS and CDR2 is YFSETQ. The V and J ends lost 4 bases and 0 bases respectively, with 10 bases between them. The CDR3 sequence is CASSIQTTNYGYTF. As DNA, the CDR3 is TGCGCCAGCAGCATTCAGACAACTAACTATGGCTACACCTTC. The full variable domain, with the rest looked up from reference TRBV5-1 and TRBJ1-2, is KAGVTQTPRYLIKTRGQQVTLSCSPISGHRSVSWYQQTPGQGLQFLFEYFSETQRNKGNFPGRFSGRQFSNSRSEMNVSTLELGDSALYLCASSIQTTNYGYTFGSGTRLTVV.

The V and J genes are TRBV7-9 and TRBJ1-4, with unresolved D. CDR1 SEHNR and CDR2 FQNEAQ come from the germline V gene (reference sequence). The CDR3 consists of 16 residues. Trimming pared 4 bases from V and 0 bases from J, leaving 12 bases between. CDR3 sequence reads: CASSSLGDTTNEKLFF. For the CDR3, the DNA is TGTGCCAGCAGCTCCTTGGGAGATACAACTAATGAAAAACTGTTTTTT.

The rearrangement links TRBV5-1 to TRBJ1-2, with D tentatively TRBD1 (5 bases). From germline, CDR1 is SGHRS and CDR2 YFSETQ. Trimming cost V 4 bases and J 0 bases, with 13 bases left between them. This CDR3 is built from 15 residues. CDR3 protein: CASSPTPGANYGYTF. The CDR3 DNA reads TGCGCCAGCAGCCCTACCCCGGGGGCTAACTATGGCTACACCTTC.

The chain is built from TRBV4-1 and TRBJ2-7, with TRBD2 matching over 8 bases. CDR1 is MGHRA and CDR2 is YSYEKL in the germline V gene. V was pared by 4 bases and J by 1 base, with 9 bases of the junction left unmatched. CDR3 length: 16 residues. The CDR3, as DNA: TGCGCCAGCAGCCGCCTCCAACTAGCGGCTTCCTACGAGCAGTACTTC. It is translated as CASSRLQLAASYEQYF.

The chain employs TRBV11-2 and TRBJ1-1, with D possibly being TRBD1 (5 bases). In germline, CDR1 is SGHAT, CDR2 FQNNGV. V was shortened by 3 bases and J by 4 bases, with 18 bases between the two germline ends. This CDR3 spans 16 amino acids. CDR3 sequence: CASSFGVGGSGTEAFF. The CDR3 DNA follows: TGTGCCAGCAGCTTTGGTGTTGGGGGGTCGGGCACTGAAGCTTTCTTT. The complete variable domain, with remaining parts taken from reference TRBV11-2 and TRBJ1-1, reads EAGVAQSPRYKIIEKRQSVAFWCNPISGHATLYWYQQILGQGPKLLIQFQNNGVVDDSQLPKDRFSAERLKGVDSTLKIQPAKLEDSAVYLCASSFGVGGSGTEAFFGQGTRLTVV.

Here the CDR3 reads CASRVTGGDTGELFF. The CDR3 nucleotides read TGTGCCAGCAGGGTGACAGGGGGAGACACCGGGGAGCTGTTTTTT. The chain recombines TRBV2 with TRBJ2-2, with TRBD1 matching 9 bases. The ends lost 6 bases at V and 3 bases at J; junction bases unmatched: 5. The V gene's germline CDR1 is SNHLY and CDR2 FYNNEI. This CDR3 contains 15 residues.

The J gene is TRBJ2-7, the V gene TRBV19, with a weak D call TRBD2 (5 bases). The CDR3 is 16 residues long. V was trimmed by 5 bases and J by 2 bases, leaving 19 bases between them. Germline V lookup: CDR1 LNHDA, CDR2 SQIVND (reference sequence). In DNA form, the CDR3 reads TGTGCCAGTAGTCCGCCCGGAGGCGGAGGTACCTACGAGCAGTACTTC. Residues: CASSPPGGGGTYEQYF.

The V gene is TRBV5-5, the J gene TRBJ2-7, with no clear D. The V gene's germline CDR1 is SGHKS and CDR2 YYEKEE (reference sequence). The CDR3 covers 12 residues. Trimming took 0 bases from V and 9 from J, leaving 10 bases between them. CDR3: CASSLERGGQYF. For the CDR3, the DNA is TGTGCCAGCAGCTTGGAGCGAGGTGGGCAGTACTTC.

The CDR3 loop is CASSYSEGASSPLHF. The CDR3 nucleotides are TGTGCCAGCAGTTACTCGGAAGGGGCCAGTTCACCCCTCCACTTT. The chain is built from TRBV6-5 and TRBJ1-6, with a possible D match to TRBD1 (5 bases). This CDR3 has 15 amino acids. V was clipped by 0 bases and J by 9 bases, with 12 bases between them. Germline V gene data show CDR1 as MNHEY and CDR2 as SVGAGI.

This clone came up once. This chain joins TRBV7-3 and TRBJ2-1; no reliable D call. The CDR3 totals 12 residues. The V end was cut by 2 bases, the J end by 5 bases, with 4 bases between. CDR1 SGHTA and CDR2 FQGTGA come from the germline V gene. The DNA for the CDR3 is TGTGCCAGCAGCTTACCTAACAATGAGCAGTTCTTC. It translates to CASSLPNNEQFF.

A remark on this clone: The junction does not match germline at one end; this may be a read error. This sequence joins TRBV27 and TRBJ2-3; 9 bases align to TRBD2. The CDR3 extends over 17 amino acids. CDR1 MNHEY and CDR2 SMNVEV come from the germline V gene (reference sequence). The CDR3 region is CASSLSAGRGGTGTQYF. The CDR3 nucleotides read TGTGCCAGCAGTTTATCTGCTGGGCGGGGGGGCACAGGTACGCAGTATTTT.

The chain couples TRBV21-1 to TRBJ2-7; the table's D gene call, TRBD2, was not cross checked with the DNA. TRBV21-1 is a recognized pseudogene. This CDR3 is built from 14 residues. The CDR3 DNA follows: TGTGCCAGCAGCGGGACTACACATCCCTACGAGCAGTACTTC. Residues: CASSGTTHPYEQYF.

The V and J genes are TRBV4-1 and TRBJ2-7, with D uncertain. Germline CDR1 is MGHRA and CDR2 is YSYEKL. This CDR3 comprises 12 residues. Trimming took off 5 bases at V and 7 bases at J, with 12 bases between the two ends. The CDR3 reads CASSSPGGEQYF. The CDR3 region has the DNA TGCGCCAGCAGCTCCCCAGGTGGGGAGCAGTACTTC.

The chain is built from TRBV19 and TRBJ1-4; 8 bases agree with TRBD1. The CDR3 has 12 amino acids. V lost 2 bases and J lost 11; bases outside the gene matches: 1. Germline assignment: CDR1 LNHDA and CDR2 SQIVND (reference sequence). CDR3 in amino acids: CASSITGGKLFF. The CDR3 coding sequence is TGTGCCAGTAGTATAACAGGGGGGAAACTGTTTTTT.

The J gene is TRBJ2-7, the V gene TRBV14; maybe TRBD2 (6 bases). The germline V gene encodes CDR1 SGHDN and CDR2 FVKESK. The CDR3 length is 14 residues. Trimming removed 4 bases at V and 4 bases at J, with 14 bases between. The CDR3 region has the DNA TGTGCCAGCAGCCTGGGGGGTCTATCGTACGAGCAGTACTTC. The encoded protein is CASSLGGLSYEQYF.

This clone was seen many times. V and J are TRBV5-6 and TRBJ1-1, with D uncertain. Germline CDR1 and CDR2: SGHDT and YYEEEE. The CDR3 length is 11 residues. Trimming removed 0 bases at V and 14 bases at J, with 11 bases between. This CDR3 reads CASSLGPKLFF. The CDR3 DNA sequence: TGTGCCAGCAGCTTGGGCCCGAAACTCTTCTTT.

This clone is a singleton in its sample. This chain connects TRBV15 to TRBJ2-3; 7 nucleotides line up with TRBD2. V was pared by 3 bases and J by 5 bases, with 14 bases of the junction left unmatched. Germline loops: CDR1 LNHNV, CDR2 YYDKDF (reference sequence). The CDR3 is 17 residues long. CDR3 sequence: CATSSQRASGPGDTQYF. The DNA for the CDR3 is TGTGCCACCAGCAGTCAGAGGGCTAGCGGACCGGGAGATACGCAGTATTTT.